These T cell receptor beta chains were read from a single sample in a study of early T cells in non-severe SARS-CoV-2 infection. Using its own MiXCR run on the 5' RACE reads, TCRdb lists one record per CDR3 protein. The table shows approximately 97,000 distinct CDR3 sequences, with 8% to 13% occurring only once. The source was whole blood, collected at baseline. Source of these receptors: an adult who was a healthcare worker with PCR-confirmed SARS-CoV-2 infection or an uninfected control (not recorded which). CDR3s include the opening cysteine and the closing phenylalanine or tryptophan. A D gene is named only where the DNA matches it firmly. Not all rows give a size; the values are once, few, many and, for expanded clones, a class.

j_call clone_size d_call v_call cdr3_nt cdr3_aa
TRBJ1-5 few . TRBV19 TGTGCCAGTAGTATATACACCAGGGGAAGCAATCAGCCCCAGCATTTT CASSIYTRGSNQPQHF
TRBJ2-4 . . TRBV9 TGTGCCAGCAGCCCCGAGGAAAACATTCAGTACTTC CASSPEENIQYF
TRBJ1-4 . . TRBV3-1 TGTGCCAGCAGCAACTCCCCAAGGGAGAATGAAAAACTGTTTTTT CASSNSPRENEKLFF
TRBJ1-2 few . TRBV3-1 TGTGCCAGCAGCCATGGGGCCCGAGACTATGGCTACACCTTC CASSHGARDYGYTF
TRBJ2-3 many . TRBV2 TGCGCCAGCAGCTTGGAAGGGGCTAGCACAGATACGCAGTATTTT CASSLEGASTDTQYF
TRBJ1-1 . . TRBV27 TGTGCCAGCAGTAGACAGGCCTTGGTTGGCACTGAAGCTTTCTTT CASSRQALVGTEAFF
TRBJ1-4 few . TRBV7-2 TGTGCCAGCAGCTTAGGTTTCCCCTGGGCAACTAATGAAAAACTGTTTTTT CASSLGFPWATNEKLFF
TRBJ1-1 . . TRBV20-1 TGCAGTGCTAGAGGAGGGGCGGGGTCCCTTATGAACACTGAAGCTTTCTTT CSARGGAGSLMNTEAFF
TRBJ1-5 . . TRBV24-1 TGTGCCACCAGTGATTGGACGGAGGGGGATCAGCCCCAGCATTTT CATSDWTEGDQPQHF
TRBJ2-5 few . TRBV7-3 TGTGCCAGCAGCCTAGGACCTGAGGTCGCGGAGACCCAGTACTTC CASSLGPEVAETQYF
TRBJ1-2 . TRBD1 TRBV5-4 TGTGCCAGCAGCCTCGACAGGGGGCAAGGCTACACCTTC CASSLDRGQGYTF
TRBJ2-7 . . TRBV25-1 TGTGCCAACAGTAAGGACGGCTCCTACGAGCAGTACTTC CANSKDGSYEQYF
TRBJ1-3 many TRBD1 TRBV7-9 TGTGCCAGCAGCTTCCAGACAGGGGGTAGAAACACCATATATTTT CASSFQTGGRNTIYF
TRBJ1-2 . . TRBV6-6 TGTGCCAGCAGTGACGGGACGACCTATGGCTACACCTTC CASSDGTTYGYTF
TRBJ1-1 few . TRBV20-1 TGCAGTGCTGATGTTGGCAGGCTCTCCACTGAAGCTTTCTTT CSADVGRLSTEAFF
TRBJ2-7 . . TRBV11-3 TGTGCCAGCAGCTTACTTTGGCGCTCCAACGAACCCTCCTACGAGCAGTACTTC CASSLLWRSNEPSYEQYF
TRBJ2-3 . TRBD2 TRBV20-1 TGCAGTGCTAGGAAGCGGGGGGCGGGAGATACGCAGTATTTT CSARKRGAGDTQYF
TRBJ2-3 . TRBD2 TRBV2 TGTGCCAGCAGAGAAATGGCGGGGGGGCGGGATACGCAGTATTTT CASREMAGGRDTQYF
TRBJ1-1 . . TRBV3-1 TGTGCCAGCAGCCAAGACGGACAGTTTTCAACCACTGAAGCTTTCTTT CASSQDGQFSTTEAFF
TRBJ1-1 many . TRBV30 TGTGCCTGGAGTGATGGGAGGAACACTGAAGCTTTCTTT CAWSDGRNTEAFF
TRBJ1-5 many TRBD1 TRBV6-2/TRBV6-3 TGTGCCAGCAGCGGGACAGGGCCGCCTCAGCCCCAGCATTTT CASSGTGPPQPQHF
TRBJ2-5 few . TRBV20-1 TGCAGTGTTCTATACCAAGAGACCCAGTACTTC CSVLYQETQYF
TRBJ2-5 many . TRBV20-1 TGCAGTGCTCCGAGTTTAACAAGAGAGACCCAGTACTTC CSAPSLTRETQYF
TRBJ2-1 few TRBD1 TRBV29-1 TGCAGCGTCACCCGGGGGACAGGGTTCGATGAGCAGTTCTTC CSVTRGTGFDEQFF
TRBJ2-3 many TRBD1 TRBV5-6 TGTGCCAGCAGTTCTAGGGACAGGTCCACAGATACGCAGTATTTT CASSSRDRSTDTQYF
TRBJ2-1 few . TRBV7-9 TGTGCCAGCAGCTTAGCGTTAGATGAGCAGTTCTTC CASSLALDEQFF
TRBJ2-6 . TRBD1 TRBV14 TGTGCCAGCAGCCAACCGGGACAGCTATCTGGGGCCAACGTCCTGACTTTC CASSQPGQLSGANVLTF
TRBJ2-5 many . TRBV6-2/TRBV6-3 TGTGCCGTTGACGGGCCACACCAAGAGACCCAGTACTTC CAVDGPHQETQYF
TRBJ2-1 many . TRBV30 TGTGCCTGGAGTGTACTAAACAATGAGCAGTTCTTC CAWSVLNNEQFF
TRBJ2-6 few . TRBV7-9 TGTGCCAGCAGCTTACCGTACTCTGGGGCCAACGTCCTGACTTTC CASSLPYSGANVLTF
TRBJ2-2 . . TRBV12-5 TGTGCTAGTGGCCCAGCCCACACCGGGGAGCTGTTTTTT CASGPAHTGELFF
TRBJ2-3 many TRBD1 TRBV11-3 TGTGCCAGCAGCCGGGACAGATACACAGATACGCAGTATTTT CASSRDRYTDTQYF
TRBJ2-3 . . TRBV20-1 TGCAGTGCTAGAGTACGCGGTGGGGCAGATACGCAGTATTTT CSARVRGGADTQYF
TRBJ2-2 . . TRBV11-2 TGTGCCAGCAGCTCCACCAGGGGGAGGACCGGGGAGCTGTTTTTT CASSSTRGRTGELFF
TRBJ2-4 . . TRBV4-2 TGTGCCAGCAGCCAAGCAGGGGATCTAGCCAAAAACATTCAGTACTTC CASSQAGDLAKNIQYF
TRBJ2-1 . . TRBV3-1 TGTGCCAGCAGCCAAGATACCGGAGTTTGGAATGAGCAGTTCTTC CASSQDTGVWNEQFF
TRBJ2-3 many . TRBV29-1 TGCAGCGTTGGATTGGGGGGCACAGATACGCAGTATTTT CSVGLGGTDTQYF
TRBJ2-7 few TRBD2 TRBV20-1 TGCAGTGCTAGGGGGGGGACCAACGAGCAGTACTTC CSARGGTNEQYF
TRBJ2-4 once . TRBV7-2 TGTGCCAGCGCGCCGGACTGGGCCAAAAACATTCAGTACTTC CASAPDWAKNIQYF
TRBJ2-1 few . TRBV11-2 TGTGCCAGCAGCTTAGATCATCAACCTTACAATGAGCAGTTCTTC CASSLDHQPYNEQFF
TRBJ1-2 few . TRBV7-9 TGTGCCAGCACCCTCCAAGGGAGTTTCGACTACACCTTC CASTLQGSFDYTF